These 4 T cell receptor beta chains originate from one sample sequenced in a study of human T cells and chemical hapten exposure. TCRdb itself ran the RACE reads through MiXCR, one entry per CDR3 protein. This repertoire shows around 380,000 distinct CDR3 sequences, about 4.8% found once; its top ten account for 2% to 2.5%. Time point specified: patch test 1, 2 weeks after DPC sensitization. Treatment specified: therapeutic diphenylcyclopropenone sensitization with weekly scalp DPC. Sequenced here: whole blood, sampled in connection with sensitization to the hapten diphenylcyclopropenone (DPC). The receptors shown here come from a woman aged 45-65 years with alopecia areata. Some clones in this sample may be carry-over from other donors' samples.

The chain couples TRBV7-9 to TRBJ1-4; D unresolved. This CDR3 has 16 residues. CDR1 is SEHNR, CDR2 FQNEAQ, per germline (reference sequence). Deletions cut 4 bases from V and 3 bases from J, with 15 bases between. The CDR3 sequence: CASSSPSEGANEKLFF. CDR3 nucleotide sequence: TGTGCCAGCAGCTCCCCCTCCGAGGGTGCTAATGAAAAACTGTTTTTT. The variable domain in full, with the rest retrieved from reference TRBV7-9 and TRBJ1-4, is DTGVSQNPRHKITKRGQNVTFRCDPISEHNRLYWYRQTLGQGPEFLTYFQNEAQLEKSRLLSDRFSAERPKGSFSTLEIQRTEQGDSAMYLCASSSPSEGANEKLFFGSGTQLSVL.

This clonotype has only a few counts. This chain joins TRBV10-1 and TRBJ2-7; 11 bases map to TRBD2. The ends lost 4 bases at V and 6 bases at J; junction bases unmatched: 5. Germline CDR1 and CDR2: WNHNN and SYGVQD (reference sequence). CDR3 size: 14 residues. The chain's CDR3 is CASSVVTSGTEQYF. CDR3 in DNA: TGCGCCAGCAGTGTGGTGACTAGCGGGACCGAGCAGTACTTC.

This clonotype was observed at least ten times. This rearrangement joins TRBV7-2 to TRBJ2-5; D is unclear. The CDR3 sequence is 12 residues long. Looked up from germline, CDR1 is SGHTA and CDR2 is FQGNSA. V lost 1 base, J lost 7 bases, and 7 bases lay in between. CDR3 nucleotides: TGTGCCAGCAGCTTAGGGGTCCGGACCCAGTACTTC. Translating gives CASSLGVRTQYF. The complete variable domain, with remaining parts taken from reference TRBV7-2 and TRBJ2-5, reads GAGVSQSPSNKVTEKGKDVELRCDPISGHTALYWYRQSLGQGLEFLIYFQGNSAPDKSGLPSDRFSAERTGGSVSTLTIQRTQQEDSAVYLCASSLGVRTQYFGPGTRLLVL.

The table lists this clonotype with many counts. Written as DNA, the CDR3 is TGCAGTGCTAACCGGGGGGGCCCCCAAGAGACCCAGTACTTC. It yields the protein CSANRGGPQETQYF. The chain combines TRBV20-1 with TRBJ2-5, with 8 bases lining up with TRBD2. The CDR3 length is 14 residues. Germline-derived CDR1 and CDR2 are DFQATT and SNEGSKA (reference sequence). The junction had 5 bases not matched to a gene; V was cut back by 4 bases and J by 1 base.